The clone carrying this T cell receptor (beta chain) turned up a few times. Its antigen is not known. The entry originates in a study of early T cells in non-severe SARS-CoV-2 infection. Overall study context: The chains were unpaired, and the sequenced material was bulk RNA from unsorted whole blood.

Trimming took 4 bases from V and 12 from J, leaving 15 bases between them. This CDR3 comprises 11 residues. Germline CDR1 and CDR2: GTSNPN and SVGIG (reference sequence). General observations from the study: Database matching using VDJdb favored anti-spike CD8 responses, with private and CD4 specificities left missing.

Individual cDNA molecules were tagged with unique molecular identifiers, the study reported. TCRdb fed the 5' RACE reads into MiXCR, producing one record per CDR3 protein. The sample holds roughly 67,000 distinct CDR3 sequences; 9% to 15% are singletons and the top ten take 1.5% to 2%. The sequencing sample was made of whole blood. This sequence joins TRBV30 and TRBJ1-2, with D perhaps matching TRBD1 (6 bases). The clonotype originates from an adult who was a healthcare worker with PCR-confirmed SARS-CoV-2 infection or an uninfected control (not recorded which). CDR3 sequence reads: CAWTLHRENTF. The DNA of the CDR3 is TGTGCCTGGACCCTTCACAGGGAGAACACCTTC.